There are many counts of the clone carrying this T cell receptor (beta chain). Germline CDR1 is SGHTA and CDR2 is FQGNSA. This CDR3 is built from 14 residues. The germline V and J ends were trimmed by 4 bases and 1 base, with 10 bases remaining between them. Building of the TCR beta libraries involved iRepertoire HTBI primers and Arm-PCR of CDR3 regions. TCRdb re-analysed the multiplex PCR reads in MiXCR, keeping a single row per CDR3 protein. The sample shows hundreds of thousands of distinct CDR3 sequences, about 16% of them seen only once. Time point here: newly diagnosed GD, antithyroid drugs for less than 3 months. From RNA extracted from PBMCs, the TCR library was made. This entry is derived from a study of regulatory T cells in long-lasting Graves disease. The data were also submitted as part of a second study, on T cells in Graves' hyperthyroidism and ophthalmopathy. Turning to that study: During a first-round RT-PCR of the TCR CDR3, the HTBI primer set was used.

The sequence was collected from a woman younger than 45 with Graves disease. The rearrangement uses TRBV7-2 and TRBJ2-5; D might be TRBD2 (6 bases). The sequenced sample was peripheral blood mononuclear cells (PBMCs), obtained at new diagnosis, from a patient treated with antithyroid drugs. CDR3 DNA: TGTGCCAGCAGCTCGGGACTCGTCCAAGAGACCCAGTACTTC. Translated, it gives CASSSGLVQETQYF.